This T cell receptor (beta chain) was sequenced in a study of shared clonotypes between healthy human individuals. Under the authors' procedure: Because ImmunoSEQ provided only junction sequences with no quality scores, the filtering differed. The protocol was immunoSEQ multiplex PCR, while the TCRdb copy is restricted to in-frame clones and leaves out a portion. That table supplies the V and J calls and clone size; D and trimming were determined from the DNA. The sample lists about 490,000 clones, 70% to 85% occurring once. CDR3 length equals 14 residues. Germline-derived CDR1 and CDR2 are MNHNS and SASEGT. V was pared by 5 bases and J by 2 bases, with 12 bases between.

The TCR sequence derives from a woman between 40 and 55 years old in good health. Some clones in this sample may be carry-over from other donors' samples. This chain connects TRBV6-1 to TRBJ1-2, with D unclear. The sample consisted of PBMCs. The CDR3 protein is CASSLRGGNYGYTF. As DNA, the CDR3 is TGTGCCAGCAGTCTCCGTGGCGGGAACTATGGCTACACCTTC.